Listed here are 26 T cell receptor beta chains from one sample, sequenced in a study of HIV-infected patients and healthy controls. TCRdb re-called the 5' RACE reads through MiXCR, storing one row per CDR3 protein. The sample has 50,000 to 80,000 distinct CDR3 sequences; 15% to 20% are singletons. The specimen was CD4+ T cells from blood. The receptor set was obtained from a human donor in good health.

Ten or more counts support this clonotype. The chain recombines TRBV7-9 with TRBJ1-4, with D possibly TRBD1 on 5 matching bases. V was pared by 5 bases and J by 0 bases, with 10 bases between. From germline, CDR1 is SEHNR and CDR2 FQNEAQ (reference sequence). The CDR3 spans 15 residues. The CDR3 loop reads CASSRQTATNEKLFF. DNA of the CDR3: TGTGCCAGCAGCCGACAGACGGCAACTAATGAAAAACTGTTTTTT.

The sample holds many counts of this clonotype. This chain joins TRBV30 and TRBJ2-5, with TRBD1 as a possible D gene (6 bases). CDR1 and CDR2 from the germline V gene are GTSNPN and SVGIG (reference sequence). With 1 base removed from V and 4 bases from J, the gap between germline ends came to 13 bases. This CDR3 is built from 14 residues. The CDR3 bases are TGTGCCTGGAGTGGGGGGCGCACCGGAGAGACCCAGTACTTC. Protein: CAWSGGRTGETQYF. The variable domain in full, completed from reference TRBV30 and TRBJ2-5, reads SQTIHQWPATLVQPVGSPLSLECTVEGTSNPNLYWYRQAAGRGLQLLFYSVGIGQISSEVPQNLSASRPQDRQFILSSKKLLLSDSGFYLCAWSGGRTGETQYFGPGTRLLVL.

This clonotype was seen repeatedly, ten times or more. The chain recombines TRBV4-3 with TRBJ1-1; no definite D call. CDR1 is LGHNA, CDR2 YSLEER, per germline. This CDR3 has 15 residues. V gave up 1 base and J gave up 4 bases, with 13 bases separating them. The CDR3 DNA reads TGCGCCAGCAGCCAAGGTGGAGGGAGGATCACTGAAGCTTTCTTT. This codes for CASSQGGGRITEAFF.

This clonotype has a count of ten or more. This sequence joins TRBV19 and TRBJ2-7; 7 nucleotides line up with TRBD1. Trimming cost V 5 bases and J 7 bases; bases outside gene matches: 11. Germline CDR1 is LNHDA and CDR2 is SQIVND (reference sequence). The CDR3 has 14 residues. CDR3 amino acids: CASSGDRQVPEQYF. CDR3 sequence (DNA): TGTGCCAGTAGTGGGGACAGACAAGTTCCAGAGCAGTACTTC.

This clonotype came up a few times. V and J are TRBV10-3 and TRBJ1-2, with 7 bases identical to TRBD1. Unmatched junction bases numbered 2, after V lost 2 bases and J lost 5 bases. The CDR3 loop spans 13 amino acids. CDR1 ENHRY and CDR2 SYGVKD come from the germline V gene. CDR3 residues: CAISEDRVYGYTF. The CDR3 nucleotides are TGTGCCATCAGTGAGGACAGGGTTTATGGCTACACCTTC.

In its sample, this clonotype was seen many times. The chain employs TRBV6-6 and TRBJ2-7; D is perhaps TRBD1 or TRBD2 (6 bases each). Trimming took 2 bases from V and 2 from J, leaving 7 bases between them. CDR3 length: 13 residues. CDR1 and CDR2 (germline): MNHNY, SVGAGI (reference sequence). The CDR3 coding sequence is TGTGCCAGCAGTTACGGGGGGCCCTACGAGCAGTACTTC. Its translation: CASSYGGPYEQYF.

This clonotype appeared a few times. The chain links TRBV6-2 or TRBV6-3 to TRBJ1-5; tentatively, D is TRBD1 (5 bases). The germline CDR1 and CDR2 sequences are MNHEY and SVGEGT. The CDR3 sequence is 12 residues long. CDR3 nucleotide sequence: TGTGCGGCGGGACGGGGCAATCAGCCCCAGCATTTT. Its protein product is CAAGRGNQPQHF.

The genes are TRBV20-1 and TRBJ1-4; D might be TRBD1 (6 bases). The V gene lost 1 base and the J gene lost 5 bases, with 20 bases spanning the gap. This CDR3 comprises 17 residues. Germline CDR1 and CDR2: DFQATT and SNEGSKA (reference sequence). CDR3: CSARALRPDSRNEKLFF. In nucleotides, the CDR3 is TGCAGTGCTAGAGCGCTCCGCCCGGACAGCCGAAATGAAAAACTGTTTTTT.

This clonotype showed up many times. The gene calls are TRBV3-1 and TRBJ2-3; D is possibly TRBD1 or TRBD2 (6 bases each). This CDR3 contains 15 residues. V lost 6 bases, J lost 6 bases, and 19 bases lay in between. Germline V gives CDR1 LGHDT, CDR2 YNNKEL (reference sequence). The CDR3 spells CASRPGTPGRDTQYF. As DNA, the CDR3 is TGTGCCAGCAGACCCGGGACACCGGGGAGGGATACGCAGTATTTT.

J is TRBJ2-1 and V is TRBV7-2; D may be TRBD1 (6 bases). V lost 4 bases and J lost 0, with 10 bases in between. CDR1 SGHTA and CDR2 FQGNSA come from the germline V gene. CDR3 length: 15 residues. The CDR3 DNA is TGTGCCAGCAGCTCTCAGGGGAGCTCCTACAATGAGCAGTTCTTC. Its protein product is CASSSQGSSYNEQFF. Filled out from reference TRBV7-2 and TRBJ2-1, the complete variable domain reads GAGVSQSPSNKVTEKGKDVELRCDPISGHTALYWYRQSLGQGLEFLIYFQGNSAPDKSGLPSDRFSAERTGGSVSTLTIQRTQQEDSAVYLCASSSQGSSYNEQFFGPGTRLTVL.

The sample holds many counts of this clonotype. CDR3 region: CASSYQNRVGNQPQHF. The CDR3 DNA follows: TGTGCCAGCAGTTACCAAAACAGGGTGGGCAATCAGCCCCAGCATTTT. V and J are TRBV6-6 and TRBJ1-5, with D possibly TRBD1 on 6 matching bases. V lost 2 bases and J lost 2, with 13 bases in between. Germline V gene lookup returns CDR1 MNHNY and CDR2 SVGAGI (reference sequence). CDR3 length equals 16 residues.

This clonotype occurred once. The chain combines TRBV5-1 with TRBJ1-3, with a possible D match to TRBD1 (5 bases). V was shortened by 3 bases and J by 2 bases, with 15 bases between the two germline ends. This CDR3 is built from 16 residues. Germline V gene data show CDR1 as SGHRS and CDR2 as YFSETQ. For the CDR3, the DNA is TGCGCCAGCAGCTCCGGGGGTGTCCACCCTGGAAACACCATATATTTT. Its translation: CASSSGGVHPGNTIYF.

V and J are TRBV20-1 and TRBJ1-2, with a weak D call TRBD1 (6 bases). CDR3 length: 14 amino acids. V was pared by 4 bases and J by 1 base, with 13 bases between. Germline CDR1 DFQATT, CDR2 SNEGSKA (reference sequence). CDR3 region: CSAIQRQVNYGYTF. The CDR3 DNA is TGCAGTGCTATCCAGCGACAGGTTAACTATGGCTACACCTTC.

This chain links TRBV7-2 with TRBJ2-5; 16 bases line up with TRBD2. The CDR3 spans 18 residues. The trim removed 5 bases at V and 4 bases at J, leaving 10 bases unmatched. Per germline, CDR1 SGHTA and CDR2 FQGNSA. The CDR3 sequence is CASSREGTSGGALETQYF. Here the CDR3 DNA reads TGTGCCAGCAGCCGAGAGGGGACTAGCGGGGGGGCCTTAGAGACCCAGTACTTC.

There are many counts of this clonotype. Written as DNA, the CDR3 is TGTGCCAGCAGCTTGGGGGACAGGGGCTACTACGAGCAGTACTTC. This gives the protein CASSLGDRGYYEQYF. V and J are TRBV5-5 and TRBJ2-7; 10 bases are a match to TRBD1. The CDR3 loop spans 15 amino acids. V shed 0 bases and J 3 bases; nucleotides not matched to a gene: 3. Germline values: CDR1 SGHKS, CDR2 YYEKEE (reference sequence).

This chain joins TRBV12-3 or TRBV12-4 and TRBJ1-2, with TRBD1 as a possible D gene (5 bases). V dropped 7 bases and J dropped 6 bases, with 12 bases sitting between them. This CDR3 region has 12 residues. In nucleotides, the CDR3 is TGTGCCAGCATCAGGGCTGGAAATGGCTACACCTTC. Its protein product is CASIRAGNGYTF.

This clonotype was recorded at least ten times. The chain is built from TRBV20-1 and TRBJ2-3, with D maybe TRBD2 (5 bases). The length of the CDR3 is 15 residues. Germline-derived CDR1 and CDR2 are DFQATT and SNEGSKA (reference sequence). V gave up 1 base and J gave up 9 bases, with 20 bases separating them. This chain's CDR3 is CSARVLASSMGTQYF. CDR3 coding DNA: TGCAGTGCTAGAGTTCTCGCGTCTAGCATGGGGACGCAGTATTTT.

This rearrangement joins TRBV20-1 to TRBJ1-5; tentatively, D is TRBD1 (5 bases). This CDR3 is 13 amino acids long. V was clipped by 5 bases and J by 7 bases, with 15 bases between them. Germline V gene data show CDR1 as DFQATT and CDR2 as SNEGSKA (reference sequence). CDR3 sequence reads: CSASGTRWQPQHF. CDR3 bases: TGCAGTGCTTCCGGGACCCGGTGGCAGCCCCAGCATTTT.

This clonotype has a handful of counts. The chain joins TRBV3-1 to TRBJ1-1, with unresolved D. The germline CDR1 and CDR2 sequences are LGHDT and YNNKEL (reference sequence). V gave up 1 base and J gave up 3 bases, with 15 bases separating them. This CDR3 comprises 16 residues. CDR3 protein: CASSQGLVSGHTEAFF. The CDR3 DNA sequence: TGTGCCAGCAGCCAAGGTTTGGTCTCTGGGCACACTGAAGCTTTCTTT. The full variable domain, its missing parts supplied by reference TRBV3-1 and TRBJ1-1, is DTAVSQTPKYLVTQMGNDKSIKCEQNLGHDTMYWYKQDSKKFLKIMFSYNNKELIINETVPNRFSPKSPDKAHLNLHINSLELGDSAVYFCASSQGLVSGHTEAFFGQGTRLTVV.

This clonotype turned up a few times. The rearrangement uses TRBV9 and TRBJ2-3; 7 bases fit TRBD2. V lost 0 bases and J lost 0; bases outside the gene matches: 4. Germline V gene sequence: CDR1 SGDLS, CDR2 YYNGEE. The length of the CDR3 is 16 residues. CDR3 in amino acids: CASSVGGSASTDTQYF. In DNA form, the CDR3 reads TGTGCCAGCAGCGTAGGCGGGAGCGCCAGCACAGATACGCAGTATTTT.

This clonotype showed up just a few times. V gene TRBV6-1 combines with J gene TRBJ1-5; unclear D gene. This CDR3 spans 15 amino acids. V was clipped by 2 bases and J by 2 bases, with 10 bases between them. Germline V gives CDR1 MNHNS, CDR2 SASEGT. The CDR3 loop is CASSESSSRNQPQHF. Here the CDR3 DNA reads TGTGCCAGCAGTGAATCGTCCAGCCGCAATCAGCCCCAGCATTTT.

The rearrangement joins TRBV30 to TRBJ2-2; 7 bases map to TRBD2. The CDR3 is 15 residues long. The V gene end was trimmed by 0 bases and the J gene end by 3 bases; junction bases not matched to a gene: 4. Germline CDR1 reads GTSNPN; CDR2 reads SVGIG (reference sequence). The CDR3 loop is CAWSVAGVHTGELFF. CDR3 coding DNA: TGTGCCTGGAGTGTGGCGGGAGTCCACACCGGGGAGCTGTTTTTT.

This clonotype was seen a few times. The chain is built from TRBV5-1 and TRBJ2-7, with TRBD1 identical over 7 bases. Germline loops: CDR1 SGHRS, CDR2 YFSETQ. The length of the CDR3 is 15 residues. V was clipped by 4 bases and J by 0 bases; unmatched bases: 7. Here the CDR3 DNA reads TGCGCCAGCAGCGCCGGACAGGTTCTCTCCTACGAGCAGTACTTC. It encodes CASSAGQVLSYEQYF.

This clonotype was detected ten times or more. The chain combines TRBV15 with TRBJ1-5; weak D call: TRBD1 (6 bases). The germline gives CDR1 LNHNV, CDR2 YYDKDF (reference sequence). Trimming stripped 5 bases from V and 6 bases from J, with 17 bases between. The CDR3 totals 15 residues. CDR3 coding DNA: TGTGCCACCAGCTTGGATTGGGGGGGCACTCAGCCCCAGCATTTT. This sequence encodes CATSLDWGGTQPQHF.

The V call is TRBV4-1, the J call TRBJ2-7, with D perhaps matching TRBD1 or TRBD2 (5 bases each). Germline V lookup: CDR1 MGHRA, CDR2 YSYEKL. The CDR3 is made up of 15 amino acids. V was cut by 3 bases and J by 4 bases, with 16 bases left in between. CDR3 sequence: CASSHPRGFSYEQYF. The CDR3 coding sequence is TGCGCCAGCAGCCACCCGAGGGGTTTCTCGTACGAGCAGTACTTC.

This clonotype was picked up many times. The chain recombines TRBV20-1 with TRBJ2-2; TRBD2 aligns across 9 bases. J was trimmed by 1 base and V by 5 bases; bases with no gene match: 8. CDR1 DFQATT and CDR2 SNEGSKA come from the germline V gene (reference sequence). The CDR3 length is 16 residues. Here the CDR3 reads CSARPPSGVNTGELFF. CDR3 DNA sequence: TGCAGTGCTCGTCCTCCTAGCGGGGTGAACACCGGGGAGCTGTTTTTT.